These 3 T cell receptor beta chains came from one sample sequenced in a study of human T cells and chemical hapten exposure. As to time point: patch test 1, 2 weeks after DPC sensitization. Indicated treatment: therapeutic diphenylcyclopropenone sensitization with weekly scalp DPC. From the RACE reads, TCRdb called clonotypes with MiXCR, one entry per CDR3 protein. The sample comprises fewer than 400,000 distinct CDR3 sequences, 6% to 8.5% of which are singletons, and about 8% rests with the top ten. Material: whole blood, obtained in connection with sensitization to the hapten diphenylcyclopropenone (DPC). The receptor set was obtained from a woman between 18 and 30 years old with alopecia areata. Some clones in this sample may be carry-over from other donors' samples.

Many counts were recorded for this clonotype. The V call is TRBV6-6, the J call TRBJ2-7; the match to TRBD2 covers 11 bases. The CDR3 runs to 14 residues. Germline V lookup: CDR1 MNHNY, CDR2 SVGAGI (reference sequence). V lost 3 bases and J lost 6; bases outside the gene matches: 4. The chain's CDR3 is CASSYTSGGAEQYF. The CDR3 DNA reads TGTGCCAGCAGTTATACTAGCGGGGGAGCCGAGCAGTACTTC.

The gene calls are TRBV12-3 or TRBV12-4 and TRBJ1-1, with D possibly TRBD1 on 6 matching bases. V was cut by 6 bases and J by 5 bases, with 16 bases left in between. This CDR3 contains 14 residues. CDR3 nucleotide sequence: TGTGCCAGCAGATTTAGGGGGTCGGGGACTGAAGCTTTCTTT. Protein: CASRFRGSGTEAFF.

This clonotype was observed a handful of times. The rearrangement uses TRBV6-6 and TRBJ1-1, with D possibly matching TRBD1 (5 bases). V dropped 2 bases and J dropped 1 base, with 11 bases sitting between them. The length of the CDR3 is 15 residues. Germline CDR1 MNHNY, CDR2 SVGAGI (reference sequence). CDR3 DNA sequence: TGTGCCAGCAGTTACGCCGGGACGCCGAACACTGAAGCTTTCTTT. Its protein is CASSYAGTPNTEAFF.